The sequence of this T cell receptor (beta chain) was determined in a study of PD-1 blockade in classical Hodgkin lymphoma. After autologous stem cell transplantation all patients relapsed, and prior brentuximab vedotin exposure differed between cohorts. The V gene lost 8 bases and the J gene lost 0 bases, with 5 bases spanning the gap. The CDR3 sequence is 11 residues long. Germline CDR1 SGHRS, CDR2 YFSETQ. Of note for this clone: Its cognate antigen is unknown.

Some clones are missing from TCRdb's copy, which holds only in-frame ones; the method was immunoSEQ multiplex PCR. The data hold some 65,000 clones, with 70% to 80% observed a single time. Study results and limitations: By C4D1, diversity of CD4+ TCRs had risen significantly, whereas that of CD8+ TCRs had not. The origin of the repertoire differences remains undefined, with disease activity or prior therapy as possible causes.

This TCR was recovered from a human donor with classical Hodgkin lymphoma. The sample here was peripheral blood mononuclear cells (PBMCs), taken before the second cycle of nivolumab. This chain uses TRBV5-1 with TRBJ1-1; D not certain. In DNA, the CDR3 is TGCGCCAGTCGGATGAACACTGAAGCTTTCTTT. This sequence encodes CASRMNTEAFF.